Each of the 16 T cell receptor beta chains below was sequenced from the same sample in a study of a mutant IDH1 vaccine in newly diagnosed glioma. These receptors' targets are unknown. Time point in this sample: week 11, during vaccination. In the vaccine, a single dose held 300 ug of the mutant IDH1 20-mer peptide, along with topical imiquimod. Generated by immunoSEQ multiplex PCR, the TCRdb table keeps only in-frame clones and is missing some. The sample carries 55,000 to 65,000 clones, about 80% recorded once. This material consisted of PBMCs, taken from a glioma patient whose treatment included an IDH1 peptide vaccine. All receptors come from a man aged 50 to 59 with glioma.

The genes are TRBV28 and TRBJ1-2, with D uncertain. Germline values: CDR1 MDHEN, CDR2 SYDVKM. The V gene lost 6 bases and the J gene lost 4 bases, with 9 bases spanning the gap. The CDR3 extends over 12 amino acids. CDR3 nucleotides: TGTGCCAGCAGCCCGACGTCCTATGGCTACACCTTC. Amino acid sequence: CASSPTSYGYTF.

The chain links TRBV30 to TRBJ1-1, with a weak D call TRBD1 (5 bases). This CDR3 comprises 12 residues. The germline V gene encodes CDR1 GTSNPN and CDR2 SVGIG (reference sequence). V lost 5 bases to trimming and J lost 8 bases, with 15 bases between them. DNA for the CDR3: TGTGCCTGGGGCCCGGGTAGGGGCGAAGCTTTCTTT. Protein product: CAWGPGRGEAFF.

This chain's CDR3 is CASSLQGAKDEKLFF. The CDR3 nucleotides read TGTGCCAGCAGCCTTCAGGGGGCGAAAGATGAAAAACTGTTTTTT. V usage is TRBV14 and J usage is TRBJ1-4; 8 bases fit TRBD1. Trimming at V came to 4 bases and at J to 6 bases, leaving 7 bases not matched to a gene. Germline lookup yields CDR1 SGHDN and CDR2 FVKESK. The CDR3 totals 15 residues.

The chain uses TRBV19 and TRBJ2-7; unclear D gene. Trimming cost V 1 base and J 3 bases, with 7 bases left between them. Germline CDR1 reads LNHDA; CDR2 reads SQIVND (reference sequence). There are 13 residues in the CDR3. Written as DNA, the CDR3 is TGTGCCAGTAGTATAGTCAACGGCTACGAGCAGTACTTC. Translating gives CASSIVNGYEQYF.

The CDR3 nucleotides are TGTGCCAGCAGCTTTTTTCGCGCGGGAGGCTACACCTTC. It codes for CASSFFRAGGYTF. This chain links TRBV7-9 with TRBJ1-2; the D is unclear. V lost 3 bases and J 8 bases, leaving 13 bases between the germline ends. CDR3 length: 13 residues. Germline CDR1 SEHNR, CDR2 FQNEAQ (reference sequence).

J is TRBJ1-6 and V is TRBV28; perhaps TRBD1 as D (5 bases). Trimming pared 6 bases from V and 13 bases from J, leaving 10 bases between. There are 11 residues in the CDR3. The V gene's germline CDR1 is MDHEN and CDR2 SYDVKM. CDR3 region: CASSRPGPLHF. The CDR3 nucleotides read TGTGCCAGCAGCCGACCAGGGCCCCTCCACTTT.

The sample holds one count of this clone. This chain joins TRBV18 and TRBJ2-1; 8 bases match TRBD2. There are 16 residues in the CDR3. CDR1 and CDR2 (germline): KGHSH, LQKENI. The ends lost 2 bases at V and 7 bases at J; junction bases unmatched: 10. The CDR3 is CASSPSSGGPGNEQFF. Here the CDR3 DNA reads TGTGCCAGCTCACCATCATCGGGAGGGCCGGGGAATGAGCAGTTCTTC.

The chain is built from TRBV18 and TRBJ2-2, with a possible D match to TRBD1 (6 bases). V lost 6 bases, J lost 0 bases, and 8 bases lay in between. CDR3 length: 14 amino acids. From germline, CDR1 is KGHSH and CDR2 LQKENI. The chain's CDR3 is CASSGTSNTGELFF. As DNA, the CDR3 is TGTGCCAGCTCCGGGACATCGAACACCGGGGAGCTGTTTTTT.

J is TRBJ2-7 and V is TRBV7-9; no clear D. The CDR3 length is 15 residues. Germline V gene data show CDR1 as SEHNR and CDR2 as FQNEAQ (reference sequence). Trimming cost V 5 bases and J 2 bases, with 16 bases left between them. Written as DNA, the CDR3 is TGTGCCAGCAGCCCAAATCTCCCGGGCACCTACGAGCAGTACTTC. The encoded protein is CASSPNLPGTYEQYF. Supplemented by reference TRBV7-9 and TRBJ2-7, the full variable domain reads DTGVSQNPRHKITKRGQNVTFRCDPISEHNRLYWYRQTLGQGPEFLTYFQNEAQLEKSRLLSDRFSAERPKGSFSTLEIQRTEQGDSAMYLCASSPNLPGTYEQYFGPGTRLTVT.

Written as DNA, the CDR3 is TGTGCCAGTAGTATGGGCGGGACTGCATATTTT. It codes for CASSMGGTAYF. The rearrangement uses TRBV19 and TRBJ2-3; D possibly corresponds to TRBD2 (6 bases). CDR3 size: 11 residues. V gave up 3 bases and J gave up 15 bases, with 13 bases separating them. Germline V gives CDR1 LNHDA, CDR2 SQIVND (reference sequence).

The J gene is TRBJ2-7, the V gene TRBV27, with a possible D match to TRBD1 (5 bases). V was cut by 4 bases and J by 6 bases, with 13 bases left in between. Germline CDR1 MNHEY, CDR2 SMNVEV (reference sequence). This CDR3 contains 13 residues. The CDR3 DNA is TGTGCCAGCAGTTCATACAGGAAGGTCGAGCAGTACTTC. This gives the protein CASSSYRKVEQYF.

The chain recombines TRBV7-2 with TRBJ1-2; D may be TRBD1 (5 bases). Germline CDR1 and CDR2: SGHTA and FQGNSA. CDR3 size: 14 residues. The germline V and J ends were trimmed by 6 bases and 2 bases, with 13 bases remaining between them. CDR3 DNA sequence: TGTGCCAGCAGACCTAGGCAGGGAAACTATGGCTACACCTTC. It translates to CASRPRQGNYGYTF. The full variable domain, in which reference TRBV7-2 and TRBJ1-2 provide the parts outside the CDR3, is GAGVSQSPSNKVTEKGKDVELRCDPISGHTALYWYRQSLGQGLEFLIYFQGNSAPDKSGLPSDRFSAERTGGSVSTLTIQRTQQEDSAVYLCASRPRQGNYGYTFGSGTRLTVV.

V gene TRBV7-9 combines with J gene TRBJ2-5; TRBD2 matches at 7 bases. The trim removed 3 bases at V and 3 bases at J, leaving 4 bases unmatched. Germline V gives CDR1 SEHNR, CDR2 FQNEAQ (reference sequence). This CDR3 contains 14 residues. The CDR3 nucleotides read TGTGCCAGCAGCTTGACGGGGGGAAAAGAGACCCAGTACTTC. Translated: CASSLTGGKETQYF.

This clone was observed a single time. The chain uses TRBV9 and TRBJ2-2; no clear D. The CDR3 runs to 15 residues. The V gene lost 3 bases and the J gene lost 0 bases, with 9 bases spanning the gap. Germline V gene lookup returns CDR1 SGDLS and CDR2 YYNGEE. As DNA, the CDR3 is TGTGCCAGCAGCGGACTCCCGACGAACACCGGGGAGCTGTTTTTT. It specifies CASSGLPTNTGELFF.

A single count supports this clone. The chain employs TRBV6-6 and TRBJ1-2; no firm D call. Trimming took 5 bases from V and 0 from J, leaving 13 bases between them. The CDR3 length is 15 residues. Germline V gives CDR1 MNHNY, CDR2 SVGAGI (reference sequence). In nucleotides, the CDR3 is TGTGCCAGCAGTCCCAAAGGCGGCTCTAACTATGGCTACACCTTC. As protein: CASSPKGGSNYGYTF.

The chain links TRBV14 to TRBJ1-2, with TRBD1 matching over 7 bases. Trimming cost V 2 bases and J 3 bases; bases outside gene matches: 21. This CDR3 has 20 residues. CDR1 is SGHDN, CDR2 FVKESK, per germline. This CDR3 reads CASSQKGLTRRGRRDYGYTF. The DNA of the CDR3 is TGTGCCAGCAGCCAAAAAGGTCTGACGCGTAGGGGGCGCCGGGACTATGGCTACACCTTC.